These 16 T cell receptor beta chains were all obtained from the same sample, sequenced in a study of cytomegalovirus exposure and HLA in healthy donors. PCR was performed using 60 Vbeta and 13 Jbeta primers. Repertoires were generated with immunoSEQ multiplex PCR, while TCRdb's copy carries only in-frame clones and drops some. The sample yields fewer than 130,000 clones, around three quarters seen once. Sequenced input: PBMCs. Receptors were obtained from a woman aged 25 to 39 in good health and CMV-seronegative.

The chain is built from TRBV4-3 and TRBJ2-1; 8 nucleotides match TRBD1. This CDR3 has 17 amino acids. V was pared by 0 bases and J by 3 bases, with 7 bases of the junction left unmatched. Germline CDR1 and CDR2: LGHNA and YSLEER. CDR3 DNA sequence: TGCGCCAGCAGCCAAGAGTTGACAGGGGTCTTCTACAATGAGCAGTTCTTC. This codes for CASSQELTGVFYNEQFF.

This chain joins TRBV28 and TRBJ1-5; the D gene is possibly TRBD1 (5 bases). The CDR3 loop spans 16 amino acids. CDR1 is MDHEN and CDR2 is SYDVKM in the germline V gene. V lost 2 bases and J 4 bases, leaving 15 bases between the germline ends. CDR3 DNA: TGTGCCAGCAGTTTACAGCCAGGGCCAGGGAATCAGCCCCAGCATTTT. It specifies CASSLQPGPGNQPQHF.

The chain is built from TRBV5-1 and TRBJ2-7, with 7 bases matching TRBD2. The CDR3 totals 17 residues. Germline V gene lookup returns CDR1 SGHRS and CDR2 YFSETQ. The trim removed 2 bases at V and 3 bases at J, leaving 14 bases unmatched. This CDR3 reads CASSFGTERDQSYEQYF. DNA for the CDR3: TGCGCCAGCAGCTTCGGGACGGAGCGGGACCAAAGCTACGAGCAGTACTTC.

This clone was counted between two and nine times. This chain uses TRBV11-2 with TRBJ2-5; weak D call: TRBD1 (6 bases). The CDR3 has 14 amino acids. Per germline, CDR1 SGHAT and CDR2 FQNNGV. V was trimmed by 5 bases and J by 4 bases, leaving 14 bases between them. This chain's CDR3 is CASSPQGRVETQYF. Written as DNA, the CDR3 is TGTGCCAGCAGCCCACAGGGTAGGGTAGAGACCCAGTACTTC. Full variable domain (outside the CDR3, taken from reference TRBV11-2 and TRBJ2-5): EAGVAQSPRYKIIEKRQSVAFWCNPISGHATLYWYQQILGQGPKLLIQFQNNGVVDDSQLPKDRFSAERLKGVDSTLKIQPAKLEDSAVYLCASSPQGRVETQYFGPGTRLLVL.

This clone was detected a few times. This chain joins TRBV5-6 and TRBJ1-1; a weak D match, TRBD1 (5 bases). Germline V gene lookup returns CDR1 SGHDT and CDR2 YYEEEE. The CDR3 is 16 amino acids. The germline V and J ends were trimmed by 4 bases and 4 bases, with 20 bases remaining between them. The CDR3 sequence: CASSRGGGFLGTEAFF. As DNA, the CDR3 is TGTGCCAGCAGCCGGGGGGGAGGATTTTTGGGCACTGAAGCTTTCTTT. The variable domain in full, with the rest retrieved from reference TRBV5-6 and TRBJ1-1, is DAGVTQSPTHLIKTRGQQVTLRCSPKSGHDTVSWYQQALGQGPQFIFQYYEEEERQRGNFPDRFSGHQFPNYSSELNVNALLLGDSALYLCASSRGGGFLGTEAFFGQGTRLTVV.

V gene TRBV2 combines with J gene TRBJ2-1; 9 bases line up with TRBD2. With 6 bases clipped from V and 6 bases from J, the junction kept 3 bases outside the gene matches. Germline loops: CDR1 SNHLY, CDR2 FYNNEI. The CDR3 has 13 amino acids. The CDR3 is CASSASGTNEQFF. Here the CDR3 DNA reads TGTGCCAGCAGCGCTAGCGGGACCAATGAGCAGTTCTTC.

The CDR3 DNA is TGTGCCAGCAGTTTACGGGGACAGGGGGAGCAGTTCTTC. Translating gives CASSLRGQGEQFF. The chain employs TRBV27 and TRBJ2-1, with TRBD1 matching 10 bases. Germline lookup yields CDR1 MNHEY and CDR2 SMNVEV (reference sequence). The CDR3 has 13 residues. V lost 2 bases, J lost 10 bases, and 2 bases stayed unmatched.

This clone showed up just once. This CDR3 is CASRPGGTDTQYF. For the CDR3, the DNA is TGTGCCAGCAGACCGGGGGGGACAGATACGCAGTATTTT. The chain is built from TRBV7-2 and TRBJ2-3, with TRBD2 matching over 8 bases. The germline CDR1 and CDR2 sequences are SGHTA and FQGNSA. CDR3 length: 13 amino acids. V dropped 6 bases and J dropped 3; count of bases not matched to a gene: 2.

J is TRBJ2-6 and V is TRBV9; 9 positions agree with TRBD1. The J segment lost 0 bases and the V segment lost 5 bases, leaving 0 bases of the junction unmatched. The CDR3 sequence is 15 residues long. Germline CDR1 and CDR2: SGDLS and YYNGEE. The CDR3 sequence: CASRGQGSGANVLTF. The CDR3 bases are TGTGCCAGCAGGGGACAGGGCTCTGGGGCCAACGTCCTGACTTTC.

V gene TRBV29-1 combines with J gene TRBJ1-5; TRBD1 matches 7 bases. From germline, CDR1 is SQVTM and CDR2 ANQGSEA. The length of the CDR3 is 12 residues. V gave up 7 bases and J gave up 3 bases; unmatched junction bases: 3. This chain's CDR3 is CSAGGINQPQHF. The CDR3 DNA is TGCAGCGCAGGGGGGATCAATCAGCCCCAGCATTTT.

This chain connects TRBV4-1 to TRBJ2-5, with a possible D match to TRBD1 (6 bases). From germline, CDR1 is MGHRA and CDR2 YSYEKL. Trimming left V 0 bases short and J 2 bases short, with 19 bases between. The length of the CDR3 is 18 residues. The CDR3: CASSQELVGAPGQETQYF. DNA for the CDR3: TGCGCCAGCAGCCAAGAGTTGGTGGGGGCGCCAGGACAAGAGACCCAGTACTTC.

This clone was detected only a few times. The chain carries TRBV7-9 and TRBJ2-7, with 7 nucleotides matching TRBD2. CDR3 length: 14 amino acids. Germline CDR1 is SEHNR and CDR2 is FQNEAQ (reference sequence). Trimming at V came to 1 base and at J to 2 bases, leaving 2 bases not matched to a gene. CDR3 amino acids: CASSLDLAAYEQYF. CDR3 coding DNA: TGTGCCAGCAGCTTAGACCTAGCGGCCTACGAGCAGTACTTC.

V usage is TRBV27 and J usage is TRBJ2-7; 7 bases line up with TRBD2. CDR3 length: 12 residues. Trimming took 7 bases from V and 3 from J; bases not matched to a gene: 3. Germline loops: CDR1 MNHEY, CDR2 SMNVEV (reference sequence). CDR3 in amino acids: CASKERDYEQYF. CDR3 bases: TGTGCCAGCAAAGAGCGGGACTACGAGCAGTACTTC.

The chain carries TRBV28 and TRBJ2-7; TRBD2 might be the D (6 bases). The CDR3 loop spans 17 amino acids. The germline CDR1 and CDR2 sequences are MDHEN and SYDVKM. The V and J ends lost 5 bases and 4 bases respectively, with 24 bases between them. CDR3 in DNA: TGTGCCAGCAGTCAGGCGGGCTCAGCGGGTTTGCCTTACGAGCAGTACTTC. This sequence encodes CASSQAGSAGLPYEQYF.

The chain recombines TRBV7-9 with TRBJ1-1; no clear D gene. Trimming took off 0 bases at V and 4 bases at J, with 9 bases between the two ends. The germline V gene has CDR1 SEHNR and CDR2 FQNEAQ (reference sequence). The length of the CDR3 is 14 residues. The DNA for the CDR3 is TGTGCCAGCAGCTTAGCGCTATCTGGCACTGAAGCTTTCTTT. Translated, it gives CASSLALSGTEAFF.

This clone was seen a few times. The chain uses TRBV5-8 and TRBJ2-7; TRBD1 matches at 8 bases. V shed 5 bases and J 3 bases; nucleotides not matched to a gene: 4. The CDR3 consists of 13 residues. CDR1 is SGHTS and CDR2 is YDEGEE in the germline V gene. The CDR3 protein is CASRRTGRYEQYF. Here the CDR3 DNA reads TGTGCCAGCAGGCGGACAGGGCGCTACGAGCAGTACTTC.